Below, 29 T cell receptor beta chains from the same sample are listed, as sequenced in a study of post-analysis software for immune sequencing data. These receptors have no identified antigens. Study-wide results and caveats: In patients, TRBV5-6, TRBV5-1 and TRBV20-1 belonged to roughly 5 TRBV segments found more frequently than in controls.

TCR beta cDNA libraries included unique molecular identifiers. From the PCR reads, TCRdb called clonotypes with MiXCR, one entry per CDR3 protein. The sample holds roughly 730,000 distinct CDR3 sequences, 25% to 30% seen once. The specimen sequenced was blood. The receptor set was obtained from a girl aged 10 to 17 with multiple sclerosis.

This clonotype was detected a few times. The gene calls are TRBV6-6 and TRBJ2-3, with D unclear. In germline, CDR1 is MNHNY, CDR2 SVGAGI (reference sequence). The V and J ends lost 0 bases and 3 bases respectively, with 19 bases between them. This CDR3 has 18 amino acids. Here the CDR3 reads CASSYSTIVSRSTDTQYF. CDR3 sequence (DNA): TGTGCCAGCAGTTACTCGACAATTGTATCGAGGTCGACAGATACGCAGTATTTT.

This clonotype was recorded a few times. This CDR3 is CASSQIGTVRSSGANVLTF. The CDR3 DNA sequence: TGCGCCAGCAGCCAAATTGGGACAGTTCGGAGCTCTGGGGCCAACGTCCTGACTTTC. This chain joins TRBV4-3 and TRBJ2-6, with 7 bases fitting TRBD1. J lost 0 bases, V lost 2 bases, and 10 bases had no gene match. The CDR3 is made up of 19 amino acids. The V gene's germline CDR1 is LGHNA and CDR2 YSLEER.

This rearrangement joins TRBV20-1 to TRBJ1-1; TRBD1 matches 8 bases. The germline V gene encodes CDR1 DFQATT and CDR2 SNEGSKA (reference sequence). The CDR3 is 15 residues long. V trimming: 3 bases; J trimming: 3 bases; junction bases outside the gene matches: 9. CDR3: CSASGQGASDTEAFF. The CDR3, as DNA: TGCAGTGCTAGCGGGCAGGGGGCGTCGGACACTGAAGCTTTCTTT.

The genes are TRBV7-2 and TRBJ2-6; D not certain. With 5 bases removed from V and 0 bases from J, the gap between germline ends came to 8 bases. Germline lookup yields CDR1 SGHTA and CDR2 FQGNSA. CDR3 size: 15 residues. CDR3 DNA sequence: TGTGCCAGCAGCCCACAAAGCTCTGGGGCCAACGTCCTGACTTTC. The encoded protein is CASSPQSSGANVLTF.

To note about this clonotype: A single base separates this from a much larger clone, so it may be a read error. The chain uses TRBV4-3 and TRBJ2-7; no firm D call. Trimming removed 3 bases at V and 9 bases at J, with 15 bases between. CDR3 length: 13 residues. Germline CDR1 LGHNA, CDR2 YSLEER. This CDR3 reads CASSQNTGRAQYF. The CDR3 DNA reads as TGCGCCAGCAGCCAGAACACCGGACGGGCGCAGTACTTC.

The V and J genes are TRBV5-1 and TRBJ2-2, with a tentative D call TRBD2 (5 bases). This CDR3 is 15 amino acids long. Trimming stripped 3 bases from V and 2 bases from J, with 11 bases between. Looked up from germline, CDR1 is SGHRS and CDR2 is YFSETQ. The CDR3, as DNA: TGCGCCAGCAGCTCGGCGGGCACAAACACCGGGGAGCTGTTTTTT. It specifies CASSSAGTNTGELFF.

The V and J genes are TRBV7-2 and TRBJ2-5; 14 bases map to TRBD2. The CDR3 runs to 17 residues. The germline CDR1 and CDR2 sequences are SGHTA and FQGNSA. V gave up 5 bases and J gave up 11 bases; unmatched junction bases: 16. The chain's CDR3 is CASSPPQSTSGGAIQYF. CDR3 bases: TGTGCCAGCAGCCCTCCCCAATCGACTAGCGGGGGGGCTATTCAGTACTTC.

This chain links TRBV6-5 with TRBJ1-5; D is ambiguous. V was pared by 5 bases and J by 0 bases, with 14 bases between. CDR1 is MNHEY and CDR2 is SVGAGI in the germline V gene. The CDR3 length is 16 residues. CDR3 sequence: CASSREGLNSNQPQHF. CDR3 DNA: TGTGCCAGCAGTCGGGAGGGCCTAAATAGCAATCAGCCCCAGCATTTT.

This clonotype was picked up a small number of times. The chain couples TRBV2 to TRBJ1-2; tentative D call: TRBD1 (6 bases). CDR1 is SNHLY, CDR2 FYNNEI, per germline. The CDR3 sequence is 15 residues long. The ends were cut back, 3 bases at V and 3 bases at J, with 14 bases in the middle. This CDR3 is CASSDLLGADYGYTF. The CDR3 DNA reads TGTGCCAGCAGTGATCTGCTGGGGGCGGACTATGGCTACACCTTC.

The chain couples TRBV24-1 to TRBJ1-5; 8 positions match TRBD1. The germline gives CDR1 KGHDR, CDR2 SFDVKD. This CDR3 has 16 residues. Trimming removed 3 bases from V and 1 base from J; junction bases left unmatched: 4. For the CDR3, the DNA is TGTGCCACCAGTGATCCAACAGGGGGGAGCAATCAGCCCCAGCATTTT. This sequence encodes CATSDPTGGSNQPQHF.

The chain uses TRBV10-3 and TRBJ1-1; D unclear. Germline assignment: CDR1 ENHRY and CDR2 SYGVKD. V shed 2 bases and J shed 1 base, with 8 bases lying between them. This CDR3 contains 14 residues. The DNA of the CDR3 is TGTGCCATCAGTGAGCCCCGGCAGAACACTGAAGCTTTCTTT. It translates to CAISEPRQNTEAFF.

The V gene is TRBV5-1, the J gene TRBJ1-2; D may be TRBD1 (6 bases). Germline CDR1 reads SGHRS; CDR2 reads YFSETQ. V was cut by 4 bases and J by 6 bases, with 16 bases left in between. CDR3 length equals 14 residues. CDR3 coding DNA: TGCGCCAGCAGCCTGAGTGGGGGGCTAAATGGCTACACCTTC. Amino acids: CASSLSGGLNGYTF.

This chain links TRBV4-1 with TRBJ2-2, with 8 nucleotides matching TRBD2. The trim removed 4 bases at V and 1 base at J, leaving 5 bases unmatched. Germline V gene sequence: CDR1 MGHRA, CDR2 YSYEKL. The CDR3 has 16 residues. The CDR3 sequence is CASSPQAGVNTGELFF. CDR3 coding DNA: TGCGCCAGCAGCCCACAAGCGGGGGTGAACACCGGGGAGCTGTTTTTT.

The chain has TRBV7-2 and TRBJ2-3; D perhaps matches TRBD2 (6 bases). This CDR3 spans 15 amino acids. Trimming removed 1 base from V and 8 bases from J, with 16 bases in between. CDR1 and CDR2 (germline): SGHTA, FQGNSA. Written as DNA, the CDR3 is TGTGCCAGCAGCTTAGTCAGTACGGGGGAAGGTACGCAGTATTTT. Translating gives CASSLVSTGEGTQYF.

This chain uses TRBV12-3 or TRBV12-4 with TRBJ2-1; D is unclear. The CDR3 is 12 residues long. The ends were cut back, 3 bases at V and 9 bases at J, with 9 bases in the middle. DNA of the CDR3: TGTGCCAGCAGTTTCGGGCAGACTGAGCAGTTCTTC. The encoded protein is CASSFGQTEQFF.

This clonotype appeared a few times. The CDR3 DNA follows: TGCAGCGTTGCGGACAGGGATTCACCCCTCCACTTT. This codes for CSVADRDSPLHF. The chain combines TRBV29-1 with TRBJ1-6; 8 nucleotides match TRBD1. Trimming at V came to 4 bases and at J to 8 bases, leaving 1 base not matched to a gene. Germline loops: CDR1 SQVTM, CDR2 ANQGSEA. CDR3 length equals 12 residues.

The chain joins TRBV7-2 to TRBJ1-4; TRBD1 matches 7 bases. J was trimmed by 3 bases and V by 6 bases; bases with no gene match: 7. The CDR3 consists of 15 residues. The V gene's germline CDR1 is SGHTA and CDR2 FQGNSA. This CDR3 reads CASRSTGSANEKLFF. The CDR3 coding sequence is TGTGCCAGCAGATCGACAGGGAGTGCTAATGAAAAACTGTTTTTT.

A few counts support this clonotype. V gene TRBV3-1 combines with J gene TRBJ2-3; weak D call: TRBD2 (5 bases). CDR1 is LGHDT and CDR2 is YNNKEL in the germline V gene (reference sequence). The CDR3 runs 15 residues. Trimming pared 0 bases from V and 3 bases from J, leaving 10 bases between. CDR3 protein: CASSQDGGFTDTQYF. DNA of the CDR3: TGTGCCAGCAGCCAAGATGGAGGTTTTACAGATACGCAGTATTTT.

This clonotype was detected a few times. The chain carries TRBV5-1 and TRBJ1-2, with no clear D. The CDR3 has 15 residues. CDR1 is SGHRS and CDR2 is YFSETQ in the germline V gene. V lost 0 bases to trimming and J lost 1 base, with 10 bases between them. The CDR3 here is CASSLALQDNYGYTF. CDR3 DNA sequence: TGCGCCAGCAGCTTGGCCCTGCAGGATAACTATGGCTACACCTTC.

This clonotype showed up just a few times. The chain recombines TRBV6-5 with TRBJ1-2; D is unresolved. This CDR3 has 15 amino acids. Looked up from germline, CDR1 is MNHEY and CDR2 is SVGAGI. The ends were cut back, 6 bases at V and 1 base at J, with 15 bases in the middle. The CDR3 DNA reads as TGTGCCAGCAGCCCAAGTTTCGGGGTTAACTATGGCTACACCTTC. Amino acid sequence: CASSPSFGVNYGYTF.

This sequence joins TRBV12-3 or TRBV12-4 and TRBJ2-3; D remains unclear. The CDR3 covers 13 residues. Trimming took off 5 bases at V and 7 bases at J, with 13 bases between the two ends. DNA of the CDR3: TGTGCCAGCAGTGTTACGGGCCCTCATACGCAGTATTTT. This sequence encodes CASSVTGPHTQYF.

This clonotype was counted only a few times. This sequence joins TRBV12-3 or TRBV12-4 and TRBJ2-7; 11 bases line up with TRBD2. Gene TRBJ2-5 matches the end of the DNA better, so the J call may be wrong. The CDR3 is 15 amino acids. CDR3 DNA: TGTGCCAGCAGTTCACTAGCGGGGGTTGCAGAGACCCAGTACTTC. It is translated as CASSSLAGVAETQYF.

This chain uses TRBV12-3 or TRBV12-4 with TRBJ2-1; 11 bases are a match to TRBD2. The CDR3 is 15 amino acids. The trim removed 6 bases at V and 9 bases at J, leaving 10 bases unmatched. The CDR3: CASRGDSGRESEQFF. The CDR3 DNA reads as TGTGCCAGCAGAGGAGATAGCGGGAGGGAAAGTGAGCAGTTCTTC.

This chain connects TRBV20-1 to TRBJ2-3, with no clear D. Between the trimmed V and J ends, which lost 1 base and 0 bases, there was a span of 8 bases. Germline V gene data show CDR1 as DFQATT and CDR2 as SNEGSKA (reference sequence). CDR3 length: 14 residues. The CDR3 region has the DNA TGCAGTGCTAGAGTCGGCAGTAGCACAGATACGCAGTATTTT. It encodes CSARVGSSTDTQYF.

J is TRBJ1-2 and V is TRBV28, with 11 bases that match TRBD1. V lost 5 bases to trimming and J lost 7 bases; unmatched junction nucleotides: 6. The CDR3 spans 14 residues. In germline, CDR1 is MDHEN, CDR2 SYDVKM. CDR3 nucleotide sequence: TGTGCCAGCAGTCCAGCCGGGACAGGGGGTGGCTACACCTTC. This gives the protein CASSPAGTGGGYTF.

The V call is TRBV20-1, the J call TRBJ2-1; TRBD2 matches 7 bases. The CDR3 is made up of 14 amino acids. CDR1 is DFQATT, CDR2 SNEGSKA, per germline (reference sequence). In DNA form, the CDR3 reads TGCAGCGCCTGGGAGGGACGGAACTACAATGAGCAGTTCTTC. Protein: CSAWEGRNYNEQFF.

This clonotype has ten or more counts. The genes are TRBV20-1 and TRBJ2-1; D possibly corresponds to TRBD2 (6 bases). CDR1 and CDR2 from the germline V gene are DFQATT and SNEGSKA (reference sequence). This CDR3 is built from 13 residues. The V end was cut by 6 bases, the J end by 8 bases, with 17 bases between. Here the CDR3 DNA reads TGCAGTGCGCGGGGTCCATATCTGGATGAGCAGTTCTTC. Its protein product is CSARGPYLDEQFF.

This clonotype was seen more than once but under ten times. The chain employs TRBV28 and TRBJ2-4, with D perhaps assigned TRBD1 or TRBD2 (5 bases each). The J call is in doubt because the DNA end fits TRBJ2-7 better. CDR1 and CDR2 (germline): MDHEN, SYDVKM. The CDR3 covers 12 residues. CDR3 amino acids: CASTHGGYEQYF. CDR3 nucleotides: TGTGCCAGCACCCATGGGGGTTACGAGCAGTACTTC.

This clonotype was counted a few times. An end of the junction does not agree with germline; a read error may underlie this. The DNA of the CDR3 is TGTGCCAGTAGCCAAGATCGTGAGCATACGCAGTATTTT. It encodes CASSQDREHTQYF. This chain uses TRBV3-1 with TRBJ2-3; D gene ambiguous. Per the germline V gene, CDR1 is LGHDT and CDR2 is YNNKEL (reference sequence). This CDR3 region has 13 residues.